The rows below give T cell receptor beta chains drawn from one sample of a study of Ad26.COV2.S vaccination and SARS-CoV-2 variants. Sequencing was performed with immunoSEQ multiplex PCR; in TCRdb, only in-frame clones are kept and a portion is missing. The sample comprises roughly 320,000 clones, over 80% of which are singletons, and approximately 2% rests with the top ten. The starting material was peripheral blood, obtained in a trial of Ad26.COV2.S vaccine versus placebo. These receptors came from a person aged 18 to 65 who received the Ad26.COV2.S COVID-19 vaccine or a placebo. CDR3s include the opening cysteine and the closing phenylalanine or tryptophan. Each record gives: D gene, clone size, J gene, V gene, CDR3 protein, CDR3 DNA. The D gene is left open where the match is weak. Clone size is shown for a subset of rows, as once, few, many or a class of expanded clone.

d_gene: .
abundance: once
j_gene: TRBJ1-2
v_gene: TRBV14
CDR3aa: CASSPGVGYGYTF
CDR3nt: TGTGCCAGCAGCCCCGGGGTTGGGTATGGCTACACCTTC

d_gene: .
abundance: .
j_gene: TRBJ2-3
v_gene: TRBV27
CDR3aa: CASKDALTDTQYF
CDR3nt: TGTGCCAGCAAAGACGCACTCACAGATACGCAGTATTTT

d_gene: TRBD2
abundance: .
j_gene: TRBJ2-3
v_gene: TRBV24-1
CDR3aa: CATSELAGATQYF
CDR3nt: TGTGCCACCAGTGAACTCGCGGGAGCCACGCAGTATTTT

d_gene: .
abundance: .
j_gene: TRBJ1-5
v_gene: TRBV9
CDR3aa: CASGSANQPQHF
CDR3nt: TGTGCCAGCGGCAGTGCCAATCAGCCCCAGCATTTT

d_gene: TRBD1
abundance: once
j_gene: TRBJ1-2
v_gene: TRBV6-2/TRBV6-3
CDR3aa: CASSTGGYGYTF
CDR3nt: TGTGCCAGCAGTACAGGGGGCTATGGCTACACCTTC

d_gene: .
abundance: .
j_gene: TRBJ2-7
v_gene: TRBV5-1
CDR3aa: CASSSSLGGPYEQYF
CDR3nt: TGCGCCAGCAGCTCCTCCCTAGGGGGACCCTACGAGCAGTACTTC

d_gene: TRBD1
abundance: .
j_gene: TRBJ2-7
v_gene: TRBV27
CDR3aa: CASSSTGGFFSPYEQYF
CDR3nt: TGTGCCAGCAGTTCCACAGGGGGTTTCTTCTCGCCCTACGAGCAGTACTTC

d_gene: TRBD2
abundance: .
j_gene: TRBJ2-1
v_gene: TRBV7-9
CDR3aa: CASSLVGGGYVDEQFF
CDR3nt: TGTGCCAGCAGCTTAGTGGGCGGGGGGTACGTAGATGAGCAGTTCTTC

d_gene: .
abundance: .
j_gene: TRBJ2-7
v_gene: TRBV3-1/TRBV3-2
CDR3aa: CASSQVSSYEQYF
CDR3nt: TGTGCCAGCAGCCAAGTGAGCTCCTACGAGCAGTACTTC

d_gene: .
abundance: .
j_gene: TRBJ2-7
v_gene: TRBV28
CDR3aa: CASSLGWTYIYEQYF
CDR3nt: TGTGCCAGCAGTTTAGGGTGGACATACATTTACGAGCAGTACTTC

d_gene: TRBD1
abundance: .
j_gene: TRBJ1-5
v_gene: TRBV28
CDR3aa: CATGTAPLLNQPQHF
CDR3nt: TGTGCCACCGGGACAGCGCCTTTACTTAATCAGCCCCAGCATTTT

d_gene: TRBD1
abundance: .
j_gene: TRBJ1-5
v_gene: TRBV18
CDR3aa: CASSPGTGDSNQPQHF
CDR3nt: TGTGCCAGCTCACCAGGGACAGGGGATAGCAATCAGCCCCAGCATTTT

d_gene: TRBD1
abundance: .
j_gene: TRBJ1-2
v_gene: TRBV20-1
CDR3aa: CSASRGTANYGYTF
CDR3nt: TGCAGTGCTAGTAGGGGGACAGCTAACTATGGCTACACCTTC

d_gene: .
abundance: .
j_gene: TRBJ1-2
v_gene: TRBV5-4
CDR3aa: CASSPVGEDYGYTF
CDR3nt: TGTGCCAGCAGCCCCGTAGGGGAGGACTATGGCTACACCTTC

d_gene: .
abundance: .
j_gene: TRBJ1-2
v_gene: TRBV30
CDR3aa: CAWNFGYGYTF
CDR3nt: TGTGCCTGGAACTTCGGCTATGGCTACACCTTC

d_gene: .
abundance: .
j_gene: TRBJ2-1
v_gene: TRBV3-1/TRBV3-2
CDR3aa: CASSQVQEVGEQFF
CDR3nt: TGTGCCAGCAGCCAAGTGCAGGAGGTTGGTGAGCAGTTCTTC

d_gene: .
abundance: .
j_gene: TRBJ2-5
v_gene: TRBV5-4
CDR3aa: CASSWVGAGLHKETQYF
CDR3nt: TGTGCCAGCAGCTGGGTAGGGGCGGGCCTCCATAAAGAGACCCAGTACTTC

d_gene: TRBD2
abundance: .
j_gene: TRBJ2-5
v_gene: TRBV5-1
CDR3aa: CASSLGLAGDNQETQYF
CDR3nt: TGCGCCAGCAGCTTGGGACTAGCGGGGGACAACCAAGAGACCCAGTACTTC

d_gene: .
abundance: .
j_gene: TRBJ1-1
v_gene: TRBV9
CDR3aa: CASSVVGGAEAFF
CDR3nt: TGTGCCAGCAGCGTAGTGGGAGGGGCTGAAGCTTTCTTT

d_gene: .
abundance: .
j_gene: TRBJ1-3
v_gene: TRBV28
CDR3aa: CASSFMGSGNTIYF
CDR3nt: TGTGCCAGCAGTTTCATGGGGTCCGGAAACACCATATATTTT

d_gene: .
abundance: .
j_gene: TRBJ2-7
v_gene: TRBV29-1
CDR3aa: CSVADGPYEQYF
CDR3nt: TGCAGCGTTGCTGACGGTCCGTACGAGCAGTACTTC

d_gene: .
abundance: few
j_gene: TRBJ1-2
v_gene: TRBV11-2
CDR3aa: CASSLDRRGRGYTF
CDR3nt: TGTGCCAGCAGCTTAGATCGGAGGGGCCGCGGCTACACCTTC

d_gene: .
abundance: .
j_gene: TRBJ2-7
v_gene: TRBV19
CDR3aa: CASSIGTVLGENEQYF
CDR3nt: TGTGCCAGTAGTATTGGAACGGTGTTAGGGGAGAACGAGCAGTACTTC